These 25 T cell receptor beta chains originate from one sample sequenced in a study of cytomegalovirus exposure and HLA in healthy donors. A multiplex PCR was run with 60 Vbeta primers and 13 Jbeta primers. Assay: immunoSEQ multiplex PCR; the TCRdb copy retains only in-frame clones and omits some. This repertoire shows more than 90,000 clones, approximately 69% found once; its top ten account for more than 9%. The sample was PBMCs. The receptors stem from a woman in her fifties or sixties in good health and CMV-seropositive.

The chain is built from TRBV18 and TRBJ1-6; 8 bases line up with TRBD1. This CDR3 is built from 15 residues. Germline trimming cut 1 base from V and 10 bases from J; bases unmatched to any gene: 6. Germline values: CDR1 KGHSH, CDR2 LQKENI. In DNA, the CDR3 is TGTGCCAGCTCACCACAACCGGGACAGGAATCACCCCTCCACTTT. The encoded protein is CASSPQPGQESPLHF.

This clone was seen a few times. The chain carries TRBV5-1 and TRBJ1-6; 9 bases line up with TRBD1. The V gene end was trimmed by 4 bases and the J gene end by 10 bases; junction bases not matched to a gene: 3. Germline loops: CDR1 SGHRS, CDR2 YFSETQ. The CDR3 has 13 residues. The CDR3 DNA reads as TGCGCCAGCAGCGGGACAGGGTACTCACCCCTCCACTTT. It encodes CASSGTGYSPLHF.

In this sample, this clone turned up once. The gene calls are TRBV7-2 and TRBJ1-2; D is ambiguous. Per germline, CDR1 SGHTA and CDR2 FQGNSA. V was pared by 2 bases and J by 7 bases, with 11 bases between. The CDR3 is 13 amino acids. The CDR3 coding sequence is TGTGCCAGCAGCTTATTGTATCCTAGTGGCTACACCTTC. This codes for CASSLLYPSGYTF.

The CDR3 DNA reads TGTGCCAGCTCACCAAGTCCCGGAGTTCCGGACACTGAAGCTTTCTTT. Protein sequence: CASSPSPGVPDTEAFF. The chain carries TRBV18 and TRBJ1-1, with no clear D. This CDR3 region has 16 residues. The V and J ends lost 2 bases and 3 bases respectively, with 16 bases between them. Germline CDR1 is KGHSH and CDR2 is LQKENI.

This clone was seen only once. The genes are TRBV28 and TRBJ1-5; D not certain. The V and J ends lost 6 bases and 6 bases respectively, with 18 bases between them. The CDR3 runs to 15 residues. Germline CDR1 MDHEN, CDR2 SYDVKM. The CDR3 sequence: CASSPGRVAGQPQHF. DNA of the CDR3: TGTGCCAGCAGCCCCGGGCGGGTGGCGGGTCAGCCCCAGCATTTT.

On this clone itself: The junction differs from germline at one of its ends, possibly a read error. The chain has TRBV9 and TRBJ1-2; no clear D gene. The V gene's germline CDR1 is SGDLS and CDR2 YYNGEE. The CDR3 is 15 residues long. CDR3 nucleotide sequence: TGTGCCAGCGGCGTAACCAGCGAAGCTAACTATGGCTACACCTTC. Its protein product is CASGVTSEANYGYTF.

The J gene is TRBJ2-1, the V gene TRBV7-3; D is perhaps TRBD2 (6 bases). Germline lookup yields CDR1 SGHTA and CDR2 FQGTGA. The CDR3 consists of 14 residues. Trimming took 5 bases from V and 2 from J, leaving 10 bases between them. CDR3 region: CASSPPGAYNEQFF. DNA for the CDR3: TGTGCCAGCAGCCCCCCGGGGGCCTACAATGAGCAGTTCTTC.

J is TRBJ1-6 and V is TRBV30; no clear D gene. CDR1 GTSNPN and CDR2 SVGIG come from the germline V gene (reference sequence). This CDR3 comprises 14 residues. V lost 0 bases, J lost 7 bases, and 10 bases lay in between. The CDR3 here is CAWSVGSMNSPLHF. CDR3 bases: TGTGCCTGGAGTGTAGGGAGCATGAATTCACCCCTCCACTTT. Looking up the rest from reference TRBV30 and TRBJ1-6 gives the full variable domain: SQTIHQWPATLVQPVGSPLSLECTVEGTSNPNLYWYRQAAGRGLQLLFYSVGIGQISSEVPQNLSASRPQDRQFILSSKKLLLSDSGFYLCAWSVGSMNSPLHFGNGTRLTVT.

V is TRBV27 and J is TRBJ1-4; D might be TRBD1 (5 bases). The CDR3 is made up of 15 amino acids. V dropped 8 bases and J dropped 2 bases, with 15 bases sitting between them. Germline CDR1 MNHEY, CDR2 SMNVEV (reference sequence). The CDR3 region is CASRDSGLTNEKLFF. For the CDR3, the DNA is TGTGCCAGCCGGGACTCCGGTTTGACTAATGAAAAACTGTTTTTT.

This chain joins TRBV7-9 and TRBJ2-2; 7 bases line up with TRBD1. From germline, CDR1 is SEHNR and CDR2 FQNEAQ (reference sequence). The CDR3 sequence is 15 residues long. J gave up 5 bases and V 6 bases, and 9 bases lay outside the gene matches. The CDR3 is CASRTQGQNTGELFF. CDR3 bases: TGTGCCAGCAGGACCCAGGGACAGAATACCGGGGAGCTGTTTTTT.

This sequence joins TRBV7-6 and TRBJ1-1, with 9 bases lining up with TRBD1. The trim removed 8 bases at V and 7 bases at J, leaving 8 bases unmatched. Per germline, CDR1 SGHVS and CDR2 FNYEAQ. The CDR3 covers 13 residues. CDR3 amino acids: CASARDRVFEAFF. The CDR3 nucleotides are TGTGCCAGCGCACGGGACAGGGTGTTTGAAGCTTTCTTT.

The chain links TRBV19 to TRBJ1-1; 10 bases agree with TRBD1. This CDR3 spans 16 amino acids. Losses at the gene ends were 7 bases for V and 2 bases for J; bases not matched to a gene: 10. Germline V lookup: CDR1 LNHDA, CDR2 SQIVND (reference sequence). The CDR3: CASIRTGGRPNTEAFF. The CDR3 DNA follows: TGTGCCAGTATTAGGACAGGGGGTCGTCCTAACACTGAAGCTTTCTTT.

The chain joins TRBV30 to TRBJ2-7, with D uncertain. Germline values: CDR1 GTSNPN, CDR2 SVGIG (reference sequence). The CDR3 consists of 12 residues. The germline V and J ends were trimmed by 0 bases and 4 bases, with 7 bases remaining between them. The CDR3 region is CAWSVLSYEQYF. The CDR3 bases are TGTGCCTGGAGTGTATTGTCGTACGAGCAGTACTTC.

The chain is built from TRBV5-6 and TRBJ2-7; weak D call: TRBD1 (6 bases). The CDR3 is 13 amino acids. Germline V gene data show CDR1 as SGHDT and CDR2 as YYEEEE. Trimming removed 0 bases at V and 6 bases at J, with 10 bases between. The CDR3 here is CASSLESRGEQYF. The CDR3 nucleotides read TGTGCCAGCAGCTTGGAGAGCAGGGGCGAGCAGTACTTC.

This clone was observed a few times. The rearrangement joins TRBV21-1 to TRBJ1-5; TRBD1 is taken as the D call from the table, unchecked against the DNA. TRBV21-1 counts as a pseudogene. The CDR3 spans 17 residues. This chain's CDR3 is CASSKVGGTVSNQPQHF. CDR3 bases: TGTGCCAGCAGCAAAGTGGGTGGGACAGTGAGCAATCAGCCCCAGCATTTT.

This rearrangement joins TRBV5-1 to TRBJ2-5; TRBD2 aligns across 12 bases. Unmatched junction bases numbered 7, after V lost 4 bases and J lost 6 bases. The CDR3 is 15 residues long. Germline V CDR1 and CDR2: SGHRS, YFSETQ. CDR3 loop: CASSPTSGGGKTQYF. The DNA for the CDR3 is TGCGCCAGCAGCCCGACTAGCGGGGGAGGAAAGACCCAGTACTTC.

The CDR3 region has the DNA TGCGCCAGCAGCCAGTCCCCCCATCTCCAGGGATCGGGAGAGACCCAGTACTTC. Amino acid sequence: CASSQSPHLQGSGETQYF. The chain recombines TRBV4-3 with TRBJ2-5; a weak D match, TRBD1 (5 bases). Deletions cut 3 bases from V and 4 bases from J, with 24 bases between. The CDR3 runs to 18 residues. CDR1 is LGHNA, CDR2 YSLEER, per germline.

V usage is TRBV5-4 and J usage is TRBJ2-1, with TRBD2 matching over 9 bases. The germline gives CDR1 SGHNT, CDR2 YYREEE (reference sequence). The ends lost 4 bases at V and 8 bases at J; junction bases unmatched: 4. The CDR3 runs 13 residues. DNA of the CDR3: TGTGCCAGCAGCCCAGCTAGCGGGGATGAGCAGTTCTTC. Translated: CASSPASGDEQFF. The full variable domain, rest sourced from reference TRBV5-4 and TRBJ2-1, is ETGVTQSPTHLIKTRGQQVTLRCSSQSGHNTVSWYQQALGQGPQFIFQYYREEENGRGNFPPRFSGLQFPNYSSELNVNALELDDSALYLCASSPASGDEQFFGPGTRLTVL.

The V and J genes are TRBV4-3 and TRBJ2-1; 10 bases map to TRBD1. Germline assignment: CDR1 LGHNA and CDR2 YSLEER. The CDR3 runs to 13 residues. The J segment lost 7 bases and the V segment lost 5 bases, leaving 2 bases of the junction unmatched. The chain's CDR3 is CASSKGQGNEQFF. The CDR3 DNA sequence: TGCGCCAGCAGCAAGGGACAGGGGAATGAGCAGTTCTTC.

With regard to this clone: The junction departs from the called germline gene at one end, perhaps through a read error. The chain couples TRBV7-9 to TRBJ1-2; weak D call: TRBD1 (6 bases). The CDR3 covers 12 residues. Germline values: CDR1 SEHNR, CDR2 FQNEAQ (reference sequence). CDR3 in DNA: TGTTCCAGCAGCTTACAGGGTGGCGGCTACACCTTC. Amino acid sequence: CSSSLQGGGYTF.

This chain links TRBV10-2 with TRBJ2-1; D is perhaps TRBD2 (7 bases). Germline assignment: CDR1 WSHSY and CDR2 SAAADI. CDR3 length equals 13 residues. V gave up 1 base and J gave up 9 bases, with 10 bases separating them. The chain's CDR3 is CASSEYREGEQFF. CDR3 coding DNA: TGCGCCAGCAGTGAGTACAGGGAGGGTGAGCAGTTCTTC.

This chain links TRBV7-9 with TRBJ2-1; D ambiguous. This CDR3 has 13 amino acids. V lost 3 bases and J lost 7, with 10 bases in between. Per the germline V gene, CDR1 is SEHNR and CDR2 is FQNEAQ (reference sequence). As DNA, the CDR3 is TGTGCCAGCAGCTTCTCTAGTTTAAATGAGCAGTTCTTC. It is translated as CASSFSSLNEQFF.

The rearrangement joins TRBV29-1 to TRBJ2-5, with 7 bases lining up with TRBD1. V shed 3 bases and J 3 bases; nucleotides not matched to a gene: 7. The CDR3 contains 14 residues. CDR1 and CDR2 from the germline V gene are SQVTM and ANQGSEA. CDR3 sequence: CSVDGQDLKETQYF. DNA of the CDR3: TGCAGCGTTGATGGACAGGACCTCAAAGAGACCCAGTACTTC.

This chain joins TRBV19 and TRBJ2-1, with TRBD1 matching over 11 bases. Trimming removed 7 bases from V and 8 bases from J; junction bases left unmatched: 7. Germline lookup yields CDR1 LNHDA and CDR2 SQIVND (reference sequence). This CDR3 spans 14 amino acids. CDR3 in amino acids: CASNPGQGVDEQFF. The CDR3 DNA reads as TGTGCCAGTAATCCGGGACAGGGGGTCGATGAGCAGTTCTTC.

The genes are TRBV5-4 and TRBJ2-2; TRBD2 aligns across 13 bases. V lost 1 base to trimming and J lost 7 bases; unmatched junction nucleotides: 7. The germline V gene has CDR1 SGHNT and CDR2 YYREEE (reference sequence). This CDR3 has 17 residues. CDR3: CASSLTSGGAFGGELFF. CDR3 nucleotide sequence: TGTGCCAGCAGCTTGACTAGCGGGGGGGCCTTTGGCGGGGAGCTGTTTTTT. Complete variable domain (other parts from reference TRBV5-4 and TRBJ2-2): ETGVTQSPTHLIKTRGQQVTLRCSSQSGHNTVSWYQQALGQGPQFIFQYYREEENGRGNFPPRFSGLQFPNYSSELNVNALELDDSALYLCASSLTSGGAFGGELFFGEGSRLTVL.